Below, 16 T cell receptor beta chains from the same sample are listed, as sequenced in a study of blood T cells in healthy people across ages. A J-beta primer mix and a sample-barcoded 5' primer were used in a second PCR of about 7 to 12 cycles. TCRdb fed the 5' RACE reads into MiXCR, producing one record per CDR3 protein. The data contain hundreds of thousands of distinct CDR3 sequences, 58% of them singletons. Sequencing was performed on blood. Receptors were obtained from a man between 60 and 75 years old in good health.

V gene TRBV6-1 combines with J gene TRBJ2-6; perhaps TRBD2 as D (5 bases). The CDR3 is made up of 17 amino acids. The V end lost 1 base, the J end lost 0 bases, and 10 bases lay between the germline ends. CDR1 and CDR2 from the germline V gene are MNHNS and SASEGT. The chain's CDR3 is CASSEEGGSSGANVLTF. Here the CDR3 DNA reads TGTGCCAGCAGTGAAGAAGGAGGCAGCTCTGGGGCCAACGTCCTGACTTTC.

In DNA form, the CDR3 reads TGTGCCAGCAGCAGTCGTCCGGGACAGGGCCTTTCATCCACCCACGAAAAACTGTTTTTT. Encoded protein: CASSSRPGQGLSSTHEKLFF. This chain links TRBV21-1 with TRBJ1-4; the D call TRBD1 from the table was never checked on the DNA. TRBV21-1 is a listed pseudogene. This CDR3 is 20 amino acids long.

About this clonotype: Mismatch with germline at one junction end may stem from a read error. The gene calls are TRBV3-1 and TRBJ2-7, with 11 bases matching TRBD1. Germline lookup yields CDR1 LGHDT and CDR2 YNNKEL (reference sequence). The CDR3 is made up of 17 amino acids. CDR3 region: CASSREYGTGGAYEQCF. CDR3 DNA: TGTGCCAGCAGCCGCGAATATGGGACAGGGGGAGCCTACGAGCAGTGCTTC.

This rearrangement joins TRBV20-1 to TRBJ1-1; TRBD1 matches 9 bases. The germline V gene has CDR1 DFQATT and CDR2 SNEGSKA (reference sequence). The CDR3 sequence is 17 residues long. Trimming removed 5 bases from V and 0 bases from J; junction bases left unmatched: 13. Written as DNA, the CDR3 is TGCAGTGCTCTTCCCGGGACAGGGCCTAGGATGAACACTGAAGCTTTCTTT. Its protein is CSALPGTGPRMNTEAFF.

The CDR3 is CASRDPLHEQYF. CDR3 DNA sequence: TGTGCCAGCAGAGACCCCCTGCACGAGCAGTACTTC. The chain is built from TRBV12-3 or TRBV12-4 and TRBJ2-7, with D uncertain. V shed 6 bases and J shed 5 bases, with 11 bases lying between them. The CDR3 is 12 residues long.

The CDR3 loop reads CASTMGRGRNQPQHF. The CDR3 DNA is TGTGCCAGCACCATGGGGAGAGGACGCAATCAGCCCCAGCATTTT. This chain uses TRBV28 with TRBJ1-5; D ambiguous. The V end lost 7 bases, the J end lost 2 bases, and 15 bases lay between the germline ends. This CDR3 is 15 amino acids long. Germline-derived CDR1 and CDR2 are MDHEN and SYDVKM. Looking up the rest from reference TRBV28 and TRBJ1-5 gives the full variable domain: DVKVTQSSRYLVKRTGEKVFLECVQDMDHENMFWYRQDPGLGLRLIYFSYDVKMKEKGDIPEGYSVSREKKERFSLILESASTNQTSMYLCASTMGRGRNQPQHFGDGTRLSIL.

The rearrangement links TRBV3-1 to TRBJ2-1, with TRBD2 identical over 8 bases. Germline V gene data show CDR1 as LGHDT and CDR2 as YNNKEL (reference sequence). J lost 4 bases, V lost 4 bases, and 9 bases had no gene match. This CDR3 comprises 16 residues. For the CDR3, the DNA is TGTGCCAGCAGCCCACAGTTCGGGGGGGCTTACAATGAGCAGTTCTTC. This gives the protein CASSPQFGGAYNEQFF.

Here the CDR3 reads CASSFGGRTEAFF. For the CDR3, the DNA is TGTGCCAGCAGTTTCGGGGGTCGAACTGAAGCTTTCTTT. The V gene is TRBV27, the J gene TRBJ1-1, with D possibly matching TRBD1 (5 bases). CDR3 length: 13 amino acids. CDR1 and CDR2 (germline): MNHEY, SMNVEV (reference sequence). V was trimmed by 3 bases and J by 5 bases, leaving 10 bases between them.

This rearrangement joins TRBV20-1 to TRBJ2-3, with D maybe TRBD2 (7 bases). The CDR3 extends over 15 amino acids. Trimming left V 0 bases short and J 6 bases short, with 16 bases between. Germline V CDR1 and CDR2: DFQATT, SNEGSKA (reference sequence). CDR3 sequence: CSARDKGGWMDTQYF. The CDR3 DNA follows: TGCAGTGCTAGAGATAAGGGGGGGTGGATGGATACGCAGTATTTT.

The V call is TRBV29-1, the J call TRBJ2-5; TRBD2 is a possible D gene (6 bases). The V and J ends lost 3 bases and 5 bases respectively, with 16 bases between them. There are 14 residues in the CDR3. Germline lookup yields CDR1 SQVTM and CDR2 ANQGSEA. DNA for the CDR3: TGCAGCGTTGACGGGACTTCAGTCGGGGAGACCCAGTACTTC. Amino acid sequence: CSVDGTSVGETQYF.

The CDR3 DNA sequence: TGCGCCAGCAGAGACTACCTCGGGGGGGCCGGGACAGATACGCAGTATTTT. It is translated as CASRDYLGGAGTDTQYF. This chain uses TRBV5-1 with TRBJ2-3; 8 nucleotides match TRBD2. This CDR3 spans 17 amino acids. The V gene end was trimmed by 5 bases and the J gene end by 3 bases; junction bases not matched to a gene: 14. Looked up from germline, CDR1 is SGHRS and CDR2 is YFSETQ.

Ten or more counts support this clonotype. This chain joins TRBV29-1 and TRBJ2-7, with D perhaps assigned TRBD1 or TRBD2 (5 bases each). This CDR3 region has 15 residues. Germline V gives CDR1 SQVTM, CDR2 ANQGSEA. V was cut by 3 bases and J by 3 bases, with 18 bases left in between. The CDR3 sequence is CSVDPGQISSYEQYF. CDR3 sequence (DNA): TGCAGCGTTGATCCGGGGCAGATTAGTAGCTACGAGCAGTACTTC.

The V call is TRBV21-1, the J call TRBJ2-5; TRBD1, the D gene given by the table, was not confirmed from the DNA. The assigned J gene may be wrong: the sequence end matches TRBJ2-7 better. TRBV21-1 is described as a pseudogene. The length of the CDR3 is 16 residues. This chain's CDR3 is CASSKGRGTGSYEQYF. The CDR3 DNA is TGTGCCAGCAGCAAAGGCCGCGGGACAGGTTCCTACGAGCAGTACTTC.

This clonotype came up a few times. The chain carries TRBV29-1 and TRBJ2-7; tentative D call: TRBD1 (5 bases). In germline, CDR1 is SQVTM, CDR2 ANQGSEA. The CDR3 runs to 12 residues. The ends were cut back, 7 bases at V and 4 bases at J, with 14 bases in the middle. Here the CDR3 DNA reads TGCAGCGCCGGACAAGTGGGGTACGAGCAGTACTTC. This sequence encodes CSAGQVGYEQYF.

V gene TRBV4-1 combines with J gene TRBJ1-3; 8 nucleotides agree with TRBD1. After removal of 1 base from V and 1 base from J, the junction contained 3 bases not matched to a gene. Germline V lookup: CDR1 MGHRA, CDR2 YSYEKL. The CDR3 runs 16 residues. Here the CDR3 DNA reads TGCGCCAGCAGCCAAGGGCAGGGGGCATCTGGAAACACCATATATTTT. This codes for CASSQGQGASGNTIYF.

The V and J genes are TRBV21-1 and TRBJ2-3; no check of the table's D call, TRBD2, against the DNA was made. TRBV21-1 counts as a pseudogene. CDR3 size: 13 residues. Here the CDR3 DNA reads TGTGCCAGCAGAGCGGAGTTCCGCTATACGCAGTATTTT. It yields the protein CASRAEFRYTQYF.